The 30 T cell receptor beta chains presented below share a single source sample, sequenced in a study of shared clonotypes between healthy human individuals. Terminally differentiated effector memory CD45RA+ cells were excluded from the naive CD8 cells, which were CD45RO-negative and positively selected for CCR7. The table came from immunoSEQ multiplex PCR; TCRdb's copy has only in-frame clones and leaves some out. The sample includes more than 2 million clones, roughly 95% of them seen just once. Sequenced material: naive CD8+ T cells from PBMCs. These receptors were obtained from a man between 18 and 29 years old in good health. Some clones in this sample may be carry-over from other donors' samples.

The chain recombines TRBV15 with TRBJ2-7; TRBD2 aligns across 7 bases. Germline assignment: CDR1 LNHNV and CDR2 YYDKDF (reference sequence). J lost 3 bases, V lost 6 bases, and 8 bases had no gene match. The CDR3 contains 14 residues. The DNA of the CDR3 is TGTGCCACCAGTTTTTCGGGAGGCGACTACGAGCAGTACTTC. Translating it yields CATSFSGGDYEQYF.

A word on this clone: This CDR3 is also generated by other DNA sequences in the sample. J is TRBJ1-1 and V is TRBV19; no reliable D call. The CDR3 is 13 amino acids. V lost 0 bases to trimming and J lost 1 base, with 3 bases between them. The germline gives CDR1 LNHDA, CDR2 SQIVND (reference sequence). Written as DNA, the CDR3 is TGTGCCAGTAGTATAGACGGGAACACTGAAGCTTTCTTT. Encoded protein: CASSIDGNTEAFF.

This clone appeared a single time. The chain is built from TRBV7-9 and TRBJ2-3; possibly TRBD1 for D (6 bases). CDR3 length: 14 amino acids. Germline V gene sequence: CDR1 SEHNR, CDR2 FQNEAQ (reference sequence). Deletions cut 5 bases from V and 2 bases from J, with 11 bases between. The CDR3 DNA reads TGTGCCAGCAGCCCGGACAGTTTCACAGATACGCAGTATTTT. Protein product: CASSPDSFTDTQYF.

The chain has TRBV19 and TRBJ2-7, with TRBD2 matching 14 bases. CDR3 length: 16 amino acids. V was clipped by 3 bases and J by 6 bases; unmatched bases: 7. Germline values: CDR1 LNHDA, CDR2 SQIVND (reference sequence). CDR3 region: CASSMEGTSGSGEQYF. The CDR3 DNA follows: TGTGCCAGTAGTATGGAAGGGACTAGCGGGAGTGGCGAGCAGTACTTC.

J is TRBJ2-1 and V is TRBV28, with a tentative D call TRBD2 (6 bases). V dropped 6 bases and J dropped 7 bases, with 13 bases sitting between them. The V gene's germline CDR1 is MDHEN and CDR2 SYDVKM. CDR3 length: 13 residues. Written as DNA, the CDR3 is TGTGCCAGCAGCTGGAGGGAGACTAATGAGCAGTTCTTC. This translates into CASSWRETNEQFF.

Turning to this clone: Other DNA variants within this sample encode the same CDR3. The CDR3 DNA sequence: TGCAGCGTCCGACAGGGCACCGGGGAGCTGTTTTTT. Translated: CSVRQGTGELFF. The chain combines TRBV29-1 with TRBJ2-2; 7 bases agree with TRBD1. The CDR3 extends over 12 amino acids. The ends lost 6 bases at V and 4 bases at J; junction bases unmatched: 2. CDR1 is SQVTM, CDR2 ANQGSEA, per germline.

This sequence joins TRBV4-2 and TRBJ2-1, with TRBD2 matching over 10 bases. This CDR3 is built from 17 residues. V gave up 4 bases and J gave up 6 bases; unmatched junction bases: 12. Germline V gene lookup returns CDR1 LGHNA and CDR2 YNFKEQ. CDR3 residues: CASSPFPGTSVGNEQFF. The CDR3 DNA is TGTGCCAGCAGCCCCTTCCCCGGGACTAGCGTAGGCAATGAGCAGTTCTTC.

This chain joins TRBV11-2 and TRBJ2-1; D not resolved. The V and J ends lost 4 bases and 9 bases respectively, with 10 bases between them. CDR1 SGHAT and CDR2 FQNNGV come from the germline V gene. The CDR3 extends over 12 amino acids. CDR3 sequence (DNA): TGTGCCAGCAGCTCCTCCTCCCTTGAGCAGTTCTTC. The encoded protein is CASSSSSLEQFF.

The V and J genes are TRBV2 and TRBJ2-3; tentatively, D is TRBD2 (6 bases). This CDR3 comprises 17 residues. Germline V gene sequence: CDR1 SNHLY, CDR2 FYNNEI. Trimming left V 6 bases short and J 2 bases short, with 21 bases between. This CDR3 is CASRYGAGSDNTDTQYF. The CDR3 DNA reads as TGTGCCAGCAGATACGGGGCGGGAAGTGACAACACAGATACGCAGTATTTT.

Points on this clone: Other nucleotide sequences from this sample produce the same CDR3. This chain uses TRBV6-1 with TRBJ1-1; D is ambiguous. The CDR3 has 11 residues. From germline, CDR1 is MNHNS and CDR2 SASEGT. Trimming pared 7 bases from V and 1 base from J, leaving 4 bases between. The CDR3 region is CASKQNTEAFF. The CDR3 coding sequence is TGTGCCAGCAAGCAGAACACTGAAGCTTTCTTT.

The chain uses TRBV5-1 and TRBJ2-3; D call uncertain. Germline V CDR1 and CDR2: SGHRS, YFSETQ. Trimming shortened V by 1 base and J by 2 bases, and 8 bases separated the two germline ends. This CDR3 has 14 residues. DNA of the CDR3: TGCGCCAGCAGCTTGTTTAAGTTCACAGATACGCAGTATTTT. Translation gives CASSLFKFTDTQYF.

V is TRBV9 and J is TRBJ1-2; D gene unclear. The CDR3 totals 16 residues. Germline CDR1 and CDR2: SGDLS and YYNGEE. The germline V and J ends were trimmed by 2 bases and 4 bases, with 18 bases remaining between them. CDR3 protein: CASSVGVLSDGYGYTF. CDR3 bases: TGTGCCAGCAGCGTCGGGGTCCTCTCTGACGGCTATGGCTACACCTTC.

Only one count was recorded for this clone. The chain links TRBV7-9 to TRBJ2-5; 7 bases are shared with TRBD1. The germline CDR1 and CDR2 sequences are SEHNR and FQNEAQ (reference sequence). This CDR3 spans 16 amino acids. V lost 2 bases to trimming and J lost 3 bases; unmatched junction nucleotides: 9. This chain's CDR3 is CASSLRQGSDEETQYF. DNA for the CDR3: TGTGCCAGCAGCTTAAGACAGGGCTCCGACGAAGAGACCCAGTACTTC.

The rearrangement uses TRBV6-6 and TRBJ1-2; 8 bases are a match to TRBD1. Germline V gene data show CDR1 as MNHNY and CDR2 as SVGAGI (reference sequence). This CDR3 contains 15 residues. Trimming at V came to 0 bases and at J to 8 bases, leaving 8 bases not matched to a gene. CDR3 in amino acids: CASSYSSRGQSGYTF. The CDR3 DNA reads TGTGCCAGCAGTTACTCGTCCAGGGGGCAATCGGGCTACACCTTC.

V gene TRBV18 combines with J gene TRBJ1-5; D gene ambiguous. CDR3 length equals 16 residues. Germline V gives CDR1 KGHSH, CDR2 LQKENI. Between the trimmed V and J ends, which lost 0 bases and 1 base, there was a span of 10 bases. CDR3 sequence: CASSPPRVGSNQPQHF. CDR3 bases: TGTGCCAGCTCACCACCTCGGGTGGGGAGCAATCAGCCCCAGCATTTT.

V gene TRBV7-9 combines with J gene TRBJ2-7; 7 positions agree with TRBD2. The CDR3 length is 14 residues. Germline assignment: CDR1 SEHNR and CDR2 FQNEAQ (reference sequence). Trimming removed 5 bases from V and 2 bases from J; junction bases left unmatched: 6. The CDR3 spells CASSGRETPYEQYF. The CDR3 region has the DNA TGTGCCAGCAGCGGGCGGGAGACCCCCTACGAGCAGTACTTC.

The chain links TRBV5-4 to TRBJ2-1; the D gene is possibly TRBD1 (5 bases). Germline values: CDR1 SGHNT, CDR2 YYREEE (reference sequence). The CDR3 runs to 13 residues. With 6 bases removed from V and 8 bases from J, the gap between germline ends came to 15 bases. In nucleotides, the CDR3 is TGTGCCAGCACCGAGGAAGGGGCCTATGAGCAGTTCTTC. Protein product: CASTEEGAYEQFF.

The V and J genes are TRBV11-2 and TRBJ1-2; D not certain. Trimming cost V 3 bases and J 7 bases, with 9 bases left between them. Germline lookup yields CDR1 SGHAT and CDR2 FQNNGV. The CDR3 extends over 12 amino acids. CDR3 nucleotide sequence: TGTGCCAGCAGCTTCGGGGTTGGTGGCTACACCTTC. It specifies CASSFGVGGYTF.

The chain has TRBV14 and TRBJ2-7; 7 bases match TRBD1. The germline V gene has CDR1 SGHDN and CDR2 FVKESK. Trimming took 3 bases from V and 0 from J; bases not matched to a gene: 8. CDR3 length: 16 amino acids. In DNA, the CDR3 is TGTGCCAGCAGCCAGTTTCAGGACAGGTACTCCTACGAGCAGTACTTC. Translated, it gives CASSQFQDRYSYEQYF.

V usage is TRBV7-3 and J usage is TRBJ2-2; unclear D gene. The CDR3 is 14 residues long. V was clipped by 5 bases and J by 6 bases, with 13 bases between them. Germline CDR1 is SGHTA and CDR2 is FQGTGA. The CDR3 DNA is TGTGCCAGCAGCGATCCGGACCTTCCCGGGGAGCTGTTTTTT. Translated, it gives CASSDPDLPGELFF.

The chain links TRBV28 to TRBJ1-1; D unclear. The CDR3 is 15 amino acids. Per the germline V gene, CDR1 is MDHEN and CDR2 is SYDVKM. The V end lost 5 bases, the J end lost 1 base, and 14 bases lay between the germline ends. The chain's CDR3 is CASSPLEGENTEAFF. In nucleotides, the CDR3 is TGTGCCAGCAGTCCCCTTGAGGGTGAGAACACTGAAGCTTTCTTT.

With regard to this clone: This sample also contains other DNA sequences that code for the same CDR3. The chain employs TRBV6-5 and TRBJ1-3, with D tentatively TRBD1 (6 bases). This CDR3 region has 15 residues. Per the germline V gene, CDR1 is MNHEY and CDR2 is SVGAGI. Trimming shortened V by 5 bases and J by 2 bases, and 13 bases separated the two germline ends. CDR3 DNA sequence: TGTGCCAGCAGTCCGTCGGACAGAGCTGGAAACACCATATATTTT. This codes for CASSPSDRAGNTIYF.

This chain uses TRBV6-5 with TRBJ2-5, with TRBD1 matching over 7 bases. The length of the CDR3 is 13 residues. Germline trimming cut 7 bases from V and 4 bases from J; bases unmatched to any gene: 6. Germline V CDR1 and CDR2: MNHEY, SVGAGI. CDR3 coding DNA: TGTGCCAGCACCAGCGACAGGGCAGAGACCCAGTACTTC. Protein: CASTSDRAETQYF.

The rearrangement links TRBV6-1 to TRBJ2-7; D uncertain. The V gene lost 6 bases and the J gene lost 2 bases, with 11 bases spanning the gap. The CDR3 has 13 residues. Germline CDR1 and CDR2: MNHNS and SASEGT. This chain's CDR3 is CASSPQLTYEQYF. In nucleotides, the CDR3 is TGTGCCAGCAGCCCCCAACTAACCTACGAGCAGTACTTC.

For this clone: Other DNA sequences in this sample translate to the same CDR3. This sequence joins TRBV5-1 and TRBJ1-1; 10 positions match TRBD1. The CDR3 runs 14 residues. Germline values: CDR1 SGHRS, CDR2 YFSETQ. J was trimmed by 3 bases and V by 4 bases; bases with no gene match: 3. The CDR3 coding sequence is TGCGCCAGCAGCCCGGGACAGGGGTACACTGAAGCTTTCTTT. Its protein product is CASSPGQGYTEAFF. Complete variable domain (other parts from reference TRBV5-1 and TRBJ1-1): KAGVTQTPRYLIKTRGQQVTLSCSPISGHRSVSWYQQTPGQGLQFLFEYFSETQRNKGNFPGRFSGRQFSNSRSEMNVSTLELGDSALYLCASSPGQGYTEAFFGQGTRLTVV.

This chain uses TRBV7-2 with TRBJ1-2, with TRBD1 matching over 9 bases. Per germline, CDR1 SGHTA and CDR2 FQGNSA. CDR3 length equals 14 residues. J gave up 4 bases and V 5 bases, and 5 bases lay outside the gene matches. The CDR3 bases are TGTGCCAGCAGCACCCGGGACAGGGCCTATGGCTACACCTTC. Translation: CASSTRDRAYGYTF.

This clone has a single count. J is TRBJ2-7 and V is TRBV5-4; TRBD2 is a possible D gene (6 bases). The germline CDR1 and CDR2 sequences are SGHNT and YYREEE (reference sequence). The V and J ends lost 9 bases and 2 bases respectively, with 18 bases between them. CDR3 length equals 14 residues. For the CDR3, the DNA is TGTGCCACCCCGGTGGGCGGGATCCCCTACGAGCAGTACTTC. It translates to CATPVGGIPYEQYF. Variable domain in full (rest from reference TRBV5-4 and TRBJ2-7): ETGVTQSPTHLIKTRGQQVTLRCSSQSGHNTVSWYQQALGQGPQFIFQYYREEENGRGNFPPRFSGLQFPNYSSELNVNALELDDSALYLCATPVGGIPYEQYFGPGTRLTVT.

The chain couples TRBV21-1 to TRBJ2-7; the table's D call TRBD2 went unverified against the DNA. TRBV21-1 is flagged as a pseudogene. This CDR3 region has 15 residues. DNA for the CDR3: TGTGCCAGCCGACAAGGACTAGTCGCACTCTACGAGCAGTACTTC. Amino acids: CASRQGLVALYEQYF.

In DNA form, the CDR3 reads TGCAGCGTTGGTAGATCAGGGTTGGGCACAGATACGCAGTATTTT. Its protein is CSVGRSGLGTDTQYF. V and J are TRBV29-1 and TRBJ2-3, with a possible D match to TRBD1 (5 bases). This CDR3 contains 15 residues. In germline, CDR1 is SQVTM, CDR2 ANQGSEA. V was shortened by 4 bases and J by 1 base, with 15 bases between the two germline ends.

V gene TRBV4-2 combines with J gene TRBJ1-1; maybe TRBD1 (5 bases). The CDR3 has 14 residues. V gave up 7 bases and J gave up 2 bases, with 14 bases separating them. Germline CDR1 LGHNA, CDR2 YNFKEQ. As DNA, the CDR3 is TGTGCCAGCACTCCTACACAGGTTAACACTGAAGCTTTCTTT. Amino acids: CASTPTQVNTEAFF.